This TCR beta chain was recovered during a study of T cells after yellow fever vaccination. Overall study results and limits: Sorted repertoires could include abundant contaminating clonotypes from bulk cells. Weaker, the secondary response had a peak occurring faster, on day 5 versus 15.

This clonotype showed up just a few times. What it binds is unknown. Generation of TCR cDNA used 5'RACE template switching (which added a universal primer site and UMIs). TCRdb recomputed calls from the 5' RACE reads with MiXCR, one row per CDR3 protein. Among around 160,000 distinct CDR3 sequences listed, 6% to 7.5% were seen once. The TCR comes from a man aged 18 to 35 who received the YFV17D yellow fever vaccine. The material sequenced was CD4+ T cells sorted from PBMCs, taken less than 6 days after the first yellow fever vaccination.

The CDR3 region has the DNA TGTGCCAGCAGCCGACAGGGGGCTAATGAAAAACTGTTTTTT. It is translated as CASSRQGANEKLFF. The rearrangement uses TRBV12-3 or TRBV12-4 and TRBJ1-4, with 9 nucleotides matching TRBD1. The CDR3 is 14 amino acids. With 6 bases clipped from V and 3 bases from J, the junction kept 2 bases outside the gene matches.